These 24 T cell receptor beta chains originate from one sample sequenced in a study of response to subunit inactivated influenza vaccine. TCRdb reprocessed the RT-PCR reads via MiXCR and lists one record per CDR3 protein. Altogether around 540,000 distinct CDR3 sequences are present, 10% to 15% being singletons, with the ten largest covering roughly a tenth. The source material was PBMCs from blood, sampled on the day of vaccination. The origin of the receptors is a man aged 45-65 years who received an inactivated influenza vaccine.

The CDR3 DNA reads as TGTGCCACCAGTGACCCGGACAGCCGGACCGGGGAGCTGTTTTTT. Amino acids: CATSDPDSRTGELFF. This chain connects TRBV24-1 to TRBJ2-2, with D possibly TRBD1 on 6 matching bases. V was cut by 4 bases and J by 5 bases, with 13 bases left in between. The CDR3 is 15 amino acids. The germline gives CDR1 KGHDR, CDR2 SFDVKD.

This clonotype was detected a few times. V gene TRBV5-1 combines with J gene TRBJ1-1; D is unresolved. The germline gives CDR1 SGHRS, CDR2 YFSETQ. The length of the CDR3 is 13 residues. Trimming cost V 0 bases and J 7 bases, with 10 bases left between them. CDR3 amino acids: CASSLVPPVEAFF. DNA of the CDR3: TGCGCCAGCAGCTTGGTCCCGCCCGTTGAAGCTTTCTTT.

This clonotype appeared a few times. This CDR3 reads CAISGDPGGQPQHF. CDR3 DNA: TGTGCCATCAGTGGGGACCCGGGGGGGCAGCCCCAGCATTTT. V gene TRBV10-3 combines with J gene TRBJ1-5, with D possibly TRBD1 on 5 matching bases. Trimming pared 4 bases from V and 7 bases from J, leaving 14 bases between. This CDR3 contains 14 residues. CDR1 and CDR2 (germline): ENHRY, SYGVKD.

The sample holds many counts of this clonotype. V is TRBV6-2 or TRBV6-3 and J is TRBJ2-1; the D gene is possibly TRBD2 (6 bases). V was cut by 6 bases and J by 14 bases, with 20 bases left in between. The length of the CDR3 is 13 residues. CDR1 is MNHEY and CDR2 is SVGEGT in the germline V gene. For the CDR3, the DNA is TGTGCCAGCAGCCCATACCGGGCCCGCGGGGAGTTCTTC. Translation: CASSPYRARGEFF.

V is TRBV29-1 and J is TRBJ1-2; 8 bases fit TRBD1. Germline values: CDR1 SQVTM, CDR2 ANQGSEA. The CDR3 spans 17 residues. CDR3 DNA sequence: TGCATCCCCGGTGAGGGGGCAGGGGGCGATTCTAACTATGGCTACACCTTC. Protein product: CIPGEGAGGDSNYGYTF.

Points on this clonotype: With a much larger clone just one base away, this may be a read error. The chain carries TRBV7-9 and TRBJ1-5, with TRBD1 matching over 8 bases. V shed 8 bases and J 5 bases; nucleotides not matched to a gene: 14. Germline CDR1 reads SEHNR; CDR2 reads FQNEAQ (reference sequence). This CDR3 is built from 16 residues. DNA for the CDR3: TGTGCCAGCGGGCCCGAGACAGGGGAGGGCTATCAGCCCCAGCATTTT. It is translated as CASGPETGEGYQPQHF.

The chain joins TRBV5-1 to TRBJ2-1; tentatively, D is TRBD1 (5 bases). Germline lookup yields CDR1 SGHRS and CDR2 YFSETQ. The CDR3 runs 16 residues. With 1 base removed from V and 5 bases from J, the gap between germline ends came to 16 bases. The CDR3 bases are TGCGCCAGCAGCTTGTCACTGGGGCAAACAAACAATGAGCAGTTCTTC. Residues: CASSLSLGQTNNEQFF.

This clonotype was seen at least ten times. The chain recombines TRBV28 with TRBJ1-6; 8 positions match TRBD1. After removal of 5 bases from V and 0 bases from J, the junction contained 6 bases not matched to a gene. There are 17 residues in the CDR3. Germline CDR1 MDHEN, CDR2 SYDVKM. CDR3 loop: CASSPRTGSSYNSPLHF. CDR3 nucleotide sequence: TGTGCCAGCAGTCCCCGGACAGGGAGCTCCTATAATTCACCCCTCCACTTT.

V and J are TRBV11-2 and TRBJ2-5; D might be TRBD1 (5 bases). Looked up from germline, CDR1 is SGHAT and CDR2 is FQNNGV. The CDR3 loop spans 14 amino acids. Trimming removed 4 bases at V and 4 bases at J, with 13 bases between. The CDR3: CASSSDRSPETQYF. As DNA, the CDR3 is TGTGCCAGCAGCTCCGACAGAAGCCCAGAGACCCAGTACTTC.

The rearrangement joins TRBV15 to TRBJ2-7, with a possible D match to TRBD1 (6 bases). The CDR3 runs 14 residues. V lost 3 bases, J lost 4 bases, and 13 bases lay in between. CDR1 LNHNV and CDR2 YYDKDF come from the germline V gene (reference sequence). CDR3 sequence: CATSRTTGVYEQYF. The CDR3 coding sequence is TGTGCCACCAGCAGGACGACAGGAGTTTACGAGCAGTACTTC.

The chain recombines TRBV29-1 with TRBJ2-3, with 8 bases aligning to TRBD2. Germline V CDR1 and CDR2: SQVTM, ANQGSEA. This CDR3 spans 14 amino acids. J gave up 7 bases and V 3 bases, and 9 bases lay outside the gene matches. The CDR3 is CSVDVRGGTYTQYF. The CDR3 bases are TGCAGCGTTGATGTCCGCGGGGGGACTTATACGCAGTATTTT.

This clonotype was counted a few times. V is TRBV20-1 and J is TRBJ2-5; the D gene is possibly TRBD1 (6 bases). Trimming took 0 bases from V and 4 from J, leaving 12 bases between them. This CDR3 is built from 14 residues. CDR1 and CDR2 from the germline V gene are DFQATT and SNEGSKA (reference sequence). In DNA, the CDR3 is TGCAGTGCTAGAGATCTGCTGGGGGCAGAGACCCAGTACTTC. Translation gives CSARDLLGAETQYF.

The table lists this clonotype with a few counts. This chain connects TRBV12-3 or TRBV12-4 to TRBJ2-3; no reliable D call. Trimming removed 7 bases from V and 4 bases from J, with 9 bases in between. This CDR3 region has 12 residues. As DNA, the CDR3 is TGTGCCAGCACCATTACTTCAGATACGCAGTATTTT. This gives the protein CASTITSDTQYF.

The J gene is TRBJ2-4, the V gene TRBV6-2 or TRBV6-3; D is unclear. Trimming stripped 6 bases from V and 2 bases from J, with 17 bases between. The CDR3 totals 16 residues. Per the germline V gene, CDR1 is MNHEY and CDR2 is SVGEGT. CDR3 protein: CASSADVWVSKNIQYF. In nucleotides, the CDR3 is TGTGCCAGCAGCGCGGACGTATGGGTGTCCAAAAACATTCAGTACTTC.

The chain carries TRBV2 and TRBJ2-1, with D possibly being TRBD2 (5 bases). CDR1 and CDR2 from the germline V gene are SNHLY and FYNNEI. The V end was cut by 7 bases, the J end by 0 bases, with 10 bases between. There are 14 residues in the CDR3. The CDR3 DNA reads TGTGCCAGCATGGAGCGGAGCTCCTACAATGAGCAGTTCTTC. Its translation is CASMERSSYNEQFF.

This clonotype was seen more than once but under ten times. The chain's CDR3 is CASSRGQVNTGELFF. The CDR3 DNA sequence: TGTGCCAGCAGTCGCGGACAGGTTAACACCGGGGAGCTGTTTTTT. The chain combines TRBV6-1 with TRBJ2-2, with 7 bases matching TRBD1. CDR1 and CDR2 from the germline V gene are MNHNS and SASEGT. V dropped 5 bases and J dropped 2; count of bases not matched to a gene: 5. The CDR3 covers 15 residues.

This clonotype was counted a few times. The rearrangement uses TRBV28 and TRBJ2-7, with TRBD2 identical over 8 bases. The CDR3 contains 15 residues. In germline, CDR1 is MDHEN, CDR2 SYDVKM. V was clipped by 1 base and J by 4 bases; unmatched bases: 6. CDR3 coding DNA: TGTGCCAGCAGTTTATTATCCAGCGGGGGATACGAGCAGTACTTC. Protein: CASSLLSSGGYEQYF. Together with reference TRBV28 and TRBJ2-7, the CDR3 gives the full variable domain: DVKVTQSSRYLVKRTGEKVFLECVQDMDHENMFWYRQDPGLGLRLIYFSYDVKMKEKGDIPEGYSVSREKKERFSLILESASTNQTSMYLCASSLLSSGGYEQYFGPGTRLTVT.

The sample holds a few counts of this clonotype. This sequence joins TRBV4-3 and TRBJ2-7; TRBD2 aligns across 9 bases. The ends lost 0 bases at V and 2 bases at J; junction bases unmatched: 8. Per germline, CDR1 LGHNA and CDR2 YSLEER. CDR3 size: 17 residues. CDR3 DNA: TGCGCCAGCAGCCAAGAATTGACTAGCGGAGCTGCCTACGAGCAGTACTTC. This gives the protein CASSQELTSGAAYEQYF.

V is TRBV7-2 and J is TRBJ2-1, with 9 bases aligning to TRBD2. The germline V gene encodes CDR1 SGHTA and CDR2 FQGNSA. This CDR3 contains 14 residues. V lost 4 bases to trimming and J lost 8 bases; unmatched junction nucleotides: 6. The CDR3 DNA is TGTGCCAGCAGCTCGAGGCGGGGGGGGGATGAGCAGTTCTTC. Protein product: CASSSRRGGDEQFF.

The V call is TRBV4-2, the J call TRBJ2-5; 11 nucleotides agree with TRBD2. In germline, CDR1 is LGHNA, CDR2 YNFKEQ. V shed 3 bases, J shed 4 bases, and the junction held 10 bases outside the gene matches. The CDR3 has 17 residues. The chain's CDR3 is CASSHGDLSGGGETQYF. The DNA of the CDR3 is TGTGCCAGCAGCCATGGAGACCTTAGCGGGGGGGGAGAGACCCAGTACTTC.

This clonotype was detected a few times. The CDR3 DNA sequence: TGCAGTGCGAGGACTAGCGGGAGTAGCACAGATACGCAGTATTTT. Encoded protein: CSARTSGSSTDTQYF. This sequence joins TRBV20-1 and TRBJ2-3, with 13 bases lining up with TRBD2. This CDR3 has 15 residues. V trimming: 6 bases; J trimming: 0 bases; junction bases outside the gene matches: 3. In germline, CDR1 is DFQATT, CDR2 SNEGSKA (reference sequence).

This clonotype has at least ten counts. The chain combines TRBV19 with TRBJ2-2; TRBD2 agrees at 8 bases. CDR3 length: 14 residues. The germline V gene encodes CDR1 LNHDA and CDR2 SQIVND (reference sequence). Losses at the gene ends were 8 bases for V and 3 bases for J; bases not matched to a gene: 5. The CDR3 DNA reads TGTGCCAGTCAGAACGGGGGGGACACCGGGGAGCTGTTTTTT. Its translation is CASQNGGDTGELFF.

This clonotype was observed at least ten times. This chain links TRBV10-3 with TRBJ2-1; a weak D match, TRBD1 (5 bases). The length of the CDR3 is 15 residues. The V end lost 10 bases, the J end lost 0 bases, and 16 bases lay between the germline ends. CDR1 is ENHRY and CDR2 is SYGVKD in the germline V gene. This CDR3 is CATHQTASSYNEQFF. Written as DNA, the CDR3 is TGTGCCACCCACCAGACAGCCAGCTCCTACAATGAGCAGTTCTTC.

At least ten counts were recorded for this clonotype. The chain couples TRBV18 to TRBJ2-4; the D is unclear. There are 17 residues in the CDR3. The germline V and J ends were trimmed by 3 bases and 2 bases, with 17 bases remaining between them. Germline V gene lookup returns CDR1 KGHSH and CDR2 LQKENI. DNA of the CDR3: TGTGCCAGCTCACCCCGATTTAGGGATGCGACCAAAAACATTCAGTACTTC. Its translation: CASSPRFRDATKNIQYF.